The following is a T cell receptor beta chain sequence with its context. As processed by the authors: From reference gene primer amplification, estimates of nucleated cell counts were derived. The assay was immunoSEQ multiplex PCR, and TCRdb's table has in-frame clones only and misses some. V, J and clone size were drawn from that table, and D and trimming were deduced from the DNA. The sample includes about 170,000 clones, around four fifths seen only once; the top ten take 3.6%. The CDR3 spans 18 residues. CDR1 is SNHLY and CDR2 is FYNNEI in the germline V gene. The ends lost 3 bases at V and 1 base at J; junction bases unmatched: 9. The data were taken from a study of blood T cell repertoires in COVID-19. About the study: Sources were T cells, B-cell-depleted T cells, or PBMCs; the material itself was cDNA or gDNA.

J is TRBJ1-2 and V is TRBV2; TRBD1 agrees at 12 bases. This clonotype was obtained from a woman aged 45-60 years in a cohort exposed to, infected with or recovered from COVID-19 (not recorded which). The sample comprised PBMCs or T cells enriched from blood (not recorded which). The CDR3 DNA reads TGTGCCAGCAGTGATGGGACAGGGGGCTCCTTATTTAACTATGGCTACACCTTC. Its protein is CASSDGTGGSLFNYGYTF. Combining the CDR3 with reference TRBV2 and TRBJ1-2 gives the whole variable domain EPEVTQTPSHQVTQMGQEVILRCVPISNHLYFYWYRQILGQKVEFLVSFYNNEISEKSEIFDDQFSVERPDGSNFTLKIRSTKLEDSAMYFCASSDGTGGSLFNYGYTFGSGTRLTVV.